This TCR beta chain was retrieved from a study of vaccination and CD4 T cells after COVID-19. In the study overall: Every participant was given two doses of BNT162b2 or mRNA-1273 vaccine. Researchers treated cells with overlapping spike peptides taken from SARS-CoV-2, HCoV-NL63, HCoV-OC43 and HCoV-229E. The authors gave control cultures a CEFX pool, an HIV-1 Nef pool, or no peptide.

Specified treatment: roughly 11-day PBMC culture with coronavirus spike peptide pools or control peptides (ViraFEST assay). This CDR3 contains 14 residues. Trimming removed 8 bases from V and 1 base from J; junction bases left unmatched: 3. Germline CDR1 reads LNHDA; CDR2 reads SQIVND (reference sequence). A note on this clonotype: Its matching antigen is unknown.

Researchers used the Oncomine TCR Beta short-read assay to sequence DNA from cultured CD4+ T cells. Genomic DNA was drawn out of CD4+ T cells grown in culture. TCRdb itself ran the PCR reads through MiXCR, one entry per CDR3 protein. The sample lists fewer than 25,000 distinct CDR3 sequences, around two fifths occurring once. This clonotype originated in a human donor who had recovered from COVID-19. The sequencing input was CD4+ T cells from blood, cultured in vitro. The V gene is TRBV19, the J gene TRBJ2-2, with 8 bases lining up with TRBD1. CDR3 in DNA: TGTGCCAGTGGACAGGGACTGAACACCGGGGAGCTGTTTTTT. This gives the protein CASGQGLNTGELFF.